A selection of T cell receptor beta chains follows, all from one sample in a study of response to subunit inactivated influenza vaccine. TCRdb reprocessed the RT-PCR reads with MiXCR, giving one entry per CDR3 protein. In the table there are under 800,000 distinct CDR3 sequences, approximately 15% of which are singletons. Sequenced material: PBMCs from blood, taken around two weeks before vaccination. These receptors all stem from a man aged 50 to 60 who received an inactivated influenza vaccine. CDR3s include the opening cysteine and the closing phenylalanine or tryptophan. The D gene is left open where the match is weak. Only some rows state a clone size, as once, few, many or a class for expanded clones.

.	TRBJ2-1	15	TRBD2	TRBV27	TGTGCCAGCACCCACGGGACTAGCGGAAACAATGAGCAGTTCTTC	CASTHGTSGNNEQFF
few	TRBJ2-3	14	TRBD2	TRBV20-1	TGCAGTGCTGCCGGGACTAGCGGCACAGATACGCAGTATTTT	CSAAGTSGTDTQYF
.	TRBJ2-1	15	.	TRBV20-1	TGCAGTGCTAGCAAAGGGAGAGGATCCTACAATGAGCAGTTCTTC	CSASKGRGSYNEQFF
.	TRBJ2-3	17	TRBD2	TRBV24-1	TGTGCCACCAGTGATTCCTGGACTAGCGGGGGCAAAGATACGCAGTATTTT	CATSDSWTSGGKDTQYF
.	TRBJ2-7	13	.	TRBV11-2	TGTGCCAGCAGCTTCATCATTGGTCGCGAGCAGTACTTC	CASSFIIGREQYF
few	TRBJ2-5	15	.	TRBV9	TGTGCCAGCAGCGTCGAGAGCAGGAGAGAAGAGACCCAGTACTTC	CASSVESRREETQYF
many	TRBJ2-4	13	.	TRBV12-3/TRBV12-4	TGTGCCAGTTTAGGGGAGGCCAAAAACATTCAGTACTTC	CASLGEAKNIQYF
.	TRBJ2-5	15	.	TRBV7-9	TGTGCCAGCAGCTTAGTGAGCTTCAATCCCGAGACCCAGTACTTC	CASSLVSFNPETQYF
.	TRBJ2-5	14	.	TRBV10-3	TGTGCCATCGCCGGGACAACGTCCGAAGAGACCCAGTACTTC	CAIAGTTSEETQYF
few	TRBJ2-1	15	.	TRBV6-5	TGTGCCAGCAGTTACTCAGTTGGTCGGGACCATGAGCAGTTCTTC	CASSYSVGRDHEQFF
few	TRBJ2-7	15	TRBD1	TRBV20-1	TGCAGTGCTAGATCCCCCCCGGGACAGGGATTCGAGCAGTACTTC	CSARSPPGQGFEQYF
.	TRBJ2-3	15	.	TRBV20-1	TGCAGTGCTGGAGGGGGGGCGAGGGGCACAGATACGCAGTATTTT	CSAGGGARGTDTQYF
few	TRBJ1-1	14	.	TRBV12-3/TRBV12-4	TGTGCCAGCAGTTTAAACAGTCTGAACACTGAAGCTTTCTTT	CASSLNSLNTEAFF
.	TRBJ2-6	18	.	TRBV5-1	TGCGCCAGCAGCTCGCGACCGACTGCGCTCTCTGGGGCCAACGTCCTGACTTTC	CASSSRPTALSGANVLTF
.	TRBJ2-7	12	.	TRBV12-3/TRBV12-4	TGTGCCAGCAGTTTCCGACTCCCCGAGCAGTACTTC	CASSFRLPEQYF
.	TRBJ1-4	16	TRBD1	TRBV7-9	TGTGCCAGCAGCTTAACTCCGGGACAGCCGAATGAAAAACTGTTTTTT	CASSLTPGQPNEKLFF
.	TRBJ1-4	15	.	TRBV29-1	TGCAGCGCCCGAAGGGGGACGTCTACTAATGAAAAACTGTTTTTT	CSARRGTSTNEKLFF
.	TRBJ1-2	16	.	TRBV28	TGTGCCAGCAGAGCAGACCCGACAGAGGGCTTCTATGGCTACACCTTC	CASRADPTEGFYGYTF
few	TRBJ2-3	15	TRBD2	TRBV9	TGTGCCAGCAGCGTACAAGGACTAGCGTCAGATACGCAGTATTTT	CASSVQGLASDTQYF
.	TRBJ1-5	14	TRBD1	TRBV5-4	TGTGCCAGCAGCCCGGACAGGGCAGGGCAGCCCCAGCATTTT	CASSPDRAGQPQHF
.	TRBJ2-7	15	TRBD1	TRBV4-2	TGTGCCAGCAGCCACCGGGACAGGAGCTCCTACGAGCAGTACTTC	CASSHRDRSSYEQYF
once	TRBJ2-6	17	TRBD2	TRBV15	TGTGCCACCAGCGGTACTAGCGGGAGGGCTGGGGCCAACGTCCTGACTTTC	CATSGTSGRAGANVLTF
.	TRBJ2-3	13	.	TRBV12-5	TGTGCTAGTGGTTTAGCAGGGTCAGATACGCAGTATTTT	CASGLAGSDTQYF
.	TRBJ1-1	12	.	TRBV5-8	TGTGCCAGCCACCGGGGAAACACTGAAGCTTTCTTT	CASHRGNTEAFF
.	TRBJ2-5	17	TRBD1	TRBV19	TGTGCCAGTAGTACGGTACCGGGACAGGGACAATCGGAGACCCAGTACTTC	CASSTVPGQGQSETQYF
.	TRBJ2-7	17	.	TRBV6-2/TRBV6-3	TGTGCCAGCAGATCCTCACCCAGAACTACCGTCCCCTACGAGCAGTACTTC	CASRSSPRTTVPYEQYF
few	TRBJ2-6	15	.	TRBV7-9	TGTGCCAGCAGCCGCAGGGTCTCTGGGGCCAACGTCCTGACTTTC	CASSRRVSGANVLTF
few	TRBJ1-2	13	.	TRBV5-8	TGTGCCAGCAGCTTCCTAAGGGGTAATGGCTACACCTTC	CASSFLRGNGYTF
few	TRBJ1-5	14	.	TRBV28	TGTGCCAGCAGTTCAATGGTTTACAATCAGCCCCAGCATTTT	CASSSMVYNQPQHF
few	TRBJ1-5	12	.	TRBV20-1	TGCAGTGTTCGGGGTAGCAATCAGCCCCAGCATTTT	CSVRGSNQPQHF
.	TRBJ2-1	15	.	TRBV6-5	TGTGCCAGCAGTTACTTGGGACCGGGGAGCAATGAGCAGTTCTTC	CASSYLGPGSNEQFF
.	TRBJ1-3	18	.	TRBV11-1	TGTGCCAGCAGCTTCGGAGTTTACAGGGAAGGCCCTGGAAACACCATATATTTT	CASSFGVYREGPGNTIYF
few	TRBJ1-1	15	TRBD1	TRBV29-1	TGCAGCGTTGCGAAGTCCCGGGACAGGGCCCGGGAAGCTTTCTTT	CSVAKSRDRAREAFF
few	TRBJ1-1	17	.	TRBV2	TGTGCCAGCAGTGAGGCCAGAAACTTATTAATGAACACTGAAGTTTTCTTT	CASSEARNLLMNTEVFF
.	TRBJ2-3	16	TRBD1	TRBV5-6	TGTGCCAGCAGCTTGGGCAGGACAGGGGTTACAGATACGCAGTATTTT	CASSLGRTGVTDTQYF
few	TRBJ1-5	14	TRBD1	TRBV28	TGTGCCAGCAACGGACAGGGGGCAACTCAGCCCCAGCATTTT	CASNGQGATQPQHF
few	TRBJ2-3	17	TRBD2	TRBV24-1	TGTGCCACCAGTGACAGTCTAGCGGGAGTGCGGGGAGATACGCAGTATTTT	CATSDSLAGVRGDTQYF
many	TRBJ1-5	13	TRBD1	TRBV20-1	TGCAGTGCCTCAGGACAGGACAATCAGCCCCAGCATTTT	CSASGQDNQPQHF
many	TRBJ2-3	15	.	TRBV5-1	TGCGCCAGCAGCACAACTAGATCACAAACAGATACGCAGTATTTT	CASSTTRSQTDTQYF
few	TRBJ2-7	14	.	TRBV27	TGTGCCAGCAGTTTTGGGGGCGTAGCAAGCGAGCAGTACTTC	CASSFGGVASEQYF
.	TRBJ2-7	13	.	TRBV20-1	TGCAGTGCTAGAGATACTATGGGGTACGAGCAGTACTTC	CSARDTMGYEQYF
few	TRBJ2-7	14	.	TRBV12-3/TRBV12-4	TGTGCCAGCAGTTCAGATGGCCTTTCCTACGAGCAGTACTTC	CASSSDGLSYEQYF
few	TRBJ2-5	13	TRBD1	TRBV7-2	TGTGCCAGCAGCCGGGACAGGCTTTCGGCCCAGTACTTC	CASSRDRLSAQYF
many	TRBJ1-2	15	TRBD1	TRBV12-3/TRBV12-4	TGTGCCAGCAGTCTGTGGGACAGGGAAGGGGGTGGCTACACCTTC	CASSLWDREGGGYTF
.	TRBJ1-2	14	.	TRBV30	TGTGCCTGGAGTACCTACAGGGTGGGCTATGGCTACACCTTC	CAWSTYRVGYGYTF
.	TRBJ2-5	16	TRBD2	TRBV2	TGTGCCAGCAGTGGCTCGACTAGCGGGGGGAGGAAGACCCAGTACTTC	CASSGSTSGGRKTQYF
many	TRBJ2-1	17	TRBD2	TRBV7-9	TGTGCCAGCAGCTTAGGTAAACTAGCGGGAGACTACAATGAGCAGTTCTTC	CASSLGKLAGDYNEQFF
few	TRBJ2-7	14	.	TRBV28	TGTGCCAGCAGTTTCGGGACAATTACCTACGAGCAGTACTTC	CASSFGTITYEQYF
few	TRBJ2-7	15	TRBD1	TRBV6-2/TRBV6-3	TGTGCCTGCGCCCCGGGGGACAGGATCACCTACGAGCAGTACTTC	CACAPGDRITYEQYF
many	TRBJ2-2	15	.	TRBV18	TGTGCCAGCTCACCGCGGGGCTCTTACACCGGGGAGCTGTTTTTT	CASSPRGSYTGELFF
.	TRBJ2-1	17	TRBD2	TRBV4-3	TGCGCCAGCAGCCAGGCCGCTAGCGGGGGGCCTTACAATGAGCAGTTCTTC	CASSQAASGGPYNEQFF
few	TRBJ2-5	14	TRBD2	TRBV20-1	TGCAGTGCTAGTGGCGGGGGGGCCTCAGAGACCCAGTACTTC	CSASGGGASETQYF
many	TRBJ2-7	14	TRBD2	TRBV3-1	TGTGCCAGCAGCTTAGCGGGATCCCCTCTCGAGCAGTACTTC	CASSLAGSPLEQYF